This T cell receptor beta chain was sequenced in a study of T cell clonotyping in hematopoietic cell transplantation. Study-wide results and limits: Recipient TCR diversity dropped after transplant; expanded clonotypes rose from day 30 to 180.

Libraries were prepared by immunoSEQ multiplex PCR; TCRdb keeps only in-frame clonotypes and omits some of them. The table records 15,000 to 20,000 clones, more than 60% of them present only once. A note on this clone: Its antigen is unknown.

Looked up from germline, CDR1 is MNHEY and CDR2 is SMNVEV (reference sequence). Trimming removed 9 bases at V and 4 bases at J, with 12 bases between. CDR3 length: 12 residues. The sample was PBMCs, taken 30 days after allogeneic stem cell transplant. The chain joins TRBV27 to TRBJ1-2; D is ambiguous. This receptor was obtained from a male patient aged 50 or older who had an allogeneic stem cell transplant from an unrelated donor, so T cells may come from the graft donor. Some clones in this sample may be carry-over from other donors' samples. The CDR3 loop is CASSRGGYGYTF. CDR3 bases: TGTGCCAGTTCTAGAGGTGGCTATGGCTACACCTTC.